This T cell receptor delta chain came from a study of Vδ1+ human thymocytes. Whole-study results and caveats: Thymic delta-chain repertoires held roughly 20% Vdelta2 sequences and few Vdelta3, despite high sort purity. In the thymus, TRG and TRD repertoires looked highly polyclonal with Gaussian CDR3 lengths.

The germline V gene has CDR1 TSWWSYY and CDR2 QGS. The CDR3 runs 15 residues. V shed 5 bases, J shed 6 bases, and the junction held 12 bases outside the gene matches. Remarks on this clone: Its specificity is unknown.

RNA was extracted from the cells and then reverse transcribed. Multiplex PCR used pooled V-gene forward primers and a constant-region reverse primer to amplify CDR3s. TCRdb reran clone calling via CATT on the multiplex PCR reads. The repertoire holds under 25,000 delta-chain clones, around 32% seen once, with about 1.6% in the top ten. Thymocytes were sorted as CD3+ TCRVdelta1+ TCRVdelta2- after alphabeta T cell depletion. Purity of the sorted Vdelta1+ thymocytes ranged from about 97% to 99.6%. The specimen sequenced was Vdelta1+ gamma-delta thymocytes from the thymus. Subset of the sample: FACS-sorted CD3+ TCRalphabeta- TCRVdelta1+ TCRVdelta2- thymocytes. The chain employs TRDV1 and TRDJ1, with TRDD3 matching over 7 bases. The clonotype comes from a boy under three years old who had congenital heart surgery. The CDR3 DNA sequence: TGTGCTCTTGGGCAAACAAGGGATACAAGGCATAAACTCATCTTT. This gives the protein CALGQTRDTRHKLIF.